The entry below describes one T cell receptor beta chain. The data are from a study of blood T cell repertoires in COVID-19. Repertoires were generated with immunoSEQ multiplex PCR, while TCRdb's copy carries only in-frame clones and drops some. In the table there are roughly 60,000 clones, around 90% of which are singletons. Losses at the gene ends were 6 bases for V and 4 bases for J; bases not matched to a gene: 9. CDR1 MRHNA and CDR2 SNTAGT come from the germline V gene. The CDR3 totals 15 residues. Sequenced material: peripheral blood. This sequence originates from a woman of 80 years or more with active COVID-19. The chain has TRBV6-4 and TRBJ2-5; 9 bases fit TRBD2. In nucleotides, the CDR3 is TGTGCCAGCAGCCGTAGCGGGAGCTCCCCAGAGACCCAGTACTTC. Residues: CASSRSGSSPETQYF.